This TCR beta chain was identified in a study of CD8 T cells in Susac syndrome. A note on this clonotype: Its antigen is undetermined.

Roughly 0.5 to 1 ug RNA was reverse transcribed with random hexamers. Across 54 Vbeta and 13 Jbeta, TCR beta CDR3 was amplified with immunoSEQ multiplex PCR. A single record per CDR3 protein comes from TCRdb applying MiXCR to the immunoSEQ multiplex PCR reads. The table has around 170,000 distinct CDR3 sequences, 95% seen once; the top ten hold 0.16%. The Susac syndrome patients fit the recently defined diagnostic criteria for definite or probable disease. Study results and limitations: Total CD8+ repertoires held under 20 Susac-specific public clones, while CD8+ TEMRA repertoires held several. In its TCR sequencing and HLA analysis, the study acknowledged that the number of individuals was relatively small.

Trimming left V 2 bases short and J 4 bases short, with 12 bases between. The CDR3 runs 15 residues. Germline V gives CDR1 MGHRA, CDR2 YSYEKL. Sequencing used CD8+ T cells from PBMCs. This receptor was identified in a human donor with Susac syndrome. The gene calls are TRBV4-1 and TRBJ1-5; D gene unclear. The CDR3 DNA is TGCGCCAGCAGCCAAACCTATGGCACTAATCAGCCCCAGCATTTT. Translating it yields CASSQTYGTNQPQHF.